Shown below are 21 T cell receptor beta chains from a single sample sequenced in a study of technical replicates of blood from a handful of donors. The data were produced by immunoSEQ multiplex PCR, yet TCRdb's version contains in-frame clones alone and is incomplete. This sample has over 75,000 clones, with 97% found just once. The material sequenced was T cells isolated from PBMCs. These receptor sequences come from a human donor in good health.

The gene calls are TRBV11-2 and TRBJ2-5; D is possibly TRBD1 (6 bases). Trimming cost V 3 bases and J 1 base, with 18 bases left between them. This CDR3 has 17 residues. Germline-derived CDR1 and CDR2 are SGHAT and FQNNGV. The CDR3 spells CASSFRGTTYPQETQYF. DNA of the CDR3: TGTGCCAGCAGCTTCAGAGGGACAACCTATCCCCAAGAGACCCAGTACTTC. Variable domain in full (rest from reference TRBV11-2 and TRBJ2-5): EAGVAQSPRYKIIEKRQSVAFWCNPISGHATLYWYQQILGQGPKLLIQFQNNGVVDDSQLPKDRFSAERLKGVDSTLKIQPAKLEDSAVYLCASSFRGTTYPQETQYFGPGTRLLVL.

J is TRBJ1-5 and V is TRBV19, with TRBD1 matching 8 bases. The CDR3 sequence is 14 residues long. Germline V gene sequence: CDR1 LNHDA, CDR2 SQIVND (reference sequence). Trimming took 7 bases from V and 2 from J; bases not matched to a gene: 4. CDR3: CASTPTGGNQPQHF. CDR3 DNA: TGTGCCAGTACTCCGACAGGGGGCAATCAGCCCCAGCATTTT. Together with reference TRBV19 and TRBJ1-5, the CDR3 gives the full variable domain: DGGITQSPKYLFRKEGQNVTLSCEQNLNHDAMYWYRQDPGQGLRLIYYSQIVNDFQKGDIAEGYSVSREKKESFPLTVTSAQKNPTAFYLCASTPTGGNQPQHFGDGTRLSIL.

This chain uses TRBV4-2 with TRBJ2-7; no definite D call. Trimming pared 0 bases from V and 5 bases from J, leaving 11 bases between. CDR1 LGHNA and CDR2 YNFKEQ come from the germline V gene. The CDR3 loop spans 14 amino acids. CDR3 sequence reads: CASSQEVAADEQYF. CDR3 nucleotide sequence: TGTGCCAGCAGCCAAGAAGTCGCGGCAGACGAGCAGTACTTC.

The CDR3 DNA follows: TGTGCCAGCAGCCCCGGATACGACAGGGCCGGCTACACCTTC. Its translation is CASSPGYDRAGYTF. The chain has TRBV5-4 and TRBJ1-2, with 7 bases lining up with TRBD1. Per germline, CDR1 SGHNT and CDR2 YYREEE (reference sequence). CDR3 size: 14 residues. The trim removed 4 bases at V and 8 bases at J, leaving 11 bases unmatched.

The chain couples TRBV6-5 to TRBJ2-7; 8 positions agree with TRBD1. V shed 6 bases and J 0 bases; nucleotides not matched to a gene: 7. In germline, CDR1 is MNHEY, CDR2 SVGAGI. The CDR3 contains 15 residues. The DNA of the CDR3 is TGTGCCAGCAGAACGGACAGGGCCGGCTCCTACGAGCAGTACTTC. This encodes CASRTDRAGSYEQYF.

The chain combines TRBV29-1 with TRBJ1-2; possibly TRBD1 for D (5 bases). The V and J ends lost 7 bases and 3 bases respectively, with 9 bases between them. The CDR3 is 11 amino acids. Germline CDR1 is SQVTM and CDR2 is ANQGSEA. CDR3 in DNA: TGCAGCGCCCCGACAGACTATGGCTACACCTTC. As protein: CSAPTDYGYTF.

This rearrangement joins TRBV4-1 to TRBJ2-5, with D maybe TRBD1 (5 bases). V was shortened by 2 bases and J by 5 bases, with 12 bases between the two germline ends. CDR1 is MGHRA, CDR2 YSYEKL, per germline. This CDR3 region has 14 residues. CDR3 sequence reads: CASSQSVPGETQYF. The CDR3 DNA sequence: TGCGCCAGCAGCCAATCGGTTCCAGGGGAGACCCAGTACTTC.

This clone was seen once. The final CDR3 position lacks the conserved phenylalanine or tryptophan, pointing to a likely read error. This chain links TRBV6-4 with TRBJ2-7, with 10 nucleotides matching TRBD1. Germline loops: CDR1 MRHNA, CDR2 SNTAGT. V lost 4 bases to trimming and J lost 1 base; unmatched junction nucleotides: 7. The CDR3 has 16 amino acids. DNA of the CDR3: TGTGCCAGCAGTGCAGCCGGACAGGGGGGGTCCTACGAGCAGTACCTC. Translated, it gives CASSAAGQGGSYEQYL.

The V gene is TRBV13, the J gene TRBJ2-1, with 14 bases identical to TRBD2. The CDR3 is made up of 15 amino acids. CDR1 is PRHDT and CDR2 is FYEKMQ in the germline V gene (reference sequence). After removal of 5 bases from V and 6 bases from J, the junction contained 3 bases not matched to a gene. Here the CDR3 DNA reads TGTGCCAGCAGCGCGGGACTAGCGGGAGTCAATGAGCAGTTCTTC. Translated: CASSAGLAGVNEQFF.

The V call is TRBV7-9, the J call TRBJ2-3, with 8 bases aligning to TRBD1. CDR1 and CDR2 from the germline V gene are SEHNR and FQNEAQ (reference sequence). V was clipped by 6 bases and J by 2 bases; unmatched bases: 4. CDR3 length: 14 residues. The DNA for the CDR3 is TGTGCCAGCAGTCGACAGGGGCCCACAGATACGCAGTATTTT. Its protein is CASSRQGPTDTQYF.

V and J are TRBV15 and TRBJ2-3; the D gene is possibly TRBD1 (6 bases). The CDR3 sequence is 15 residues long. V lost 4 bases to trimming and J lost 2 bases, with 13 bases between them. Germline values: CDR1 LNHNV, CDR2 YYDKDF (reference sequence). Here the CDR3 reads CATSIGQMNTDTQYF. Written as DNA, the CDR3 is TGTGCCACCAGCATTGGACAGATGAACACAGATACGCAGTATTTT. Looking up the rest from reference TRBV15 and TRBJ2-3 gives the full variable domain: DAMVIQNPRYQVTQFGKPVTLSCSQTLNHNVMYWYQQKSSQAPKLLFHYYDKDFNNEADTPDNFQSRRPNTSFCFLDIRSPGLGDTAMYLCATSIGQMNTDTQYFGPGTRLTVL.

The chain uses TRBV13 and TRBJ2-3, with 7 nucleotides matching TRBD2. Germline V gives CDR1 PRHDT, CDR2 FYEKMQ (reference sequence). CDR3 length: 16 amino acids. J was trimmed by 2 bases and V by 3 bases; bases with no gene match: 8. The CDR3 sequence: CASSFYPSGNTDTQYF. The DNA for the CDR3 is TGTGCCAGCAGCTTTTACCCTAGCGGCAACACAGATACGCAGTATTTT.

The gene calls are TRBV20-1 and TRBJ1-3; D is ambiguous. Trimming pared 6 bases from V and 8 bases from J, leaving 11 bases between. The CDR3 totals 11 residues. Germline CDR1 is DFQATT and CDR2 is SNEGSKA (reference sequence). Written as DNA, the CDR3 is TGCAGTGCCCCGCTCGGGGACACCATATATTTT. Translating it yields CSAPLGDTIYF.

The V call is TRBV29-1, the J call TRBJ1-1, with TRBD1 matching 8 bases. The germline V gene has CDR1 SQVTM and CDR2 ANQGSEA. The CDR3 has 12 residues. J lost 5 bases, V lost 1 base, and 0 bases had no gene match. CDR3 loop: CSVEGTGTEAFF. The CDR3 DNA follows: TGCAGCGTTGAAGGGACAGGGACTGAAGCTTTCTTT.

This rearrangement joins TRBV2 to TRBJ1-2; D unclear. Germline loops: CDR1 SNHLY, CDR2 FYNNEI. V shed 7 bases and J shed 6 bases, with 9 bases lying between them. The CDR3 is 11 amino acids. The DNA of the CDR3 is TGTGCCAGCATCGTGGGCGATGGCTACACCTTC. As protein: CASIVGDGYTF.

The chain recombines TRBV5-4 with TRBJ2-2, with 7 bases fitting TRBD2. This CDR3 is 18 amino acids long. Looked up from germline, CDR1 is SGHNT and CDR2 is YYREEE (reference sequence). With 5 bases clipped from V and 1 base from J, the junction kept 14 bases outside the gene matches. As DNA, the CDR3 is TGTGCCAGCAGTCAAATTCCCCGGGACTACCTGAACACCGGGGAGCTGTTTTTT. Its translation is CASSQIPRDYLNTGELFF.

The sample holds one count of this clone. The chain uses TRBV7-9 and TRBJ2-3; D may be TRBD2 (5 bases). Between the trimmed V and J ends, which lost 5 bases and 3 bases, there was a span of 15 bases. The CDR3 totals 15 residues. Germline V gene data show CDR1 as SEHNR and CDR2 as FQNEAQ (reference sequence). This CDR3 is CASSPREGRTDTQYF. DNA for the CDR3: TGTGCCAGCAGCCCCCGTGAGGGCAGAACAGATACGCAGTATTTT.

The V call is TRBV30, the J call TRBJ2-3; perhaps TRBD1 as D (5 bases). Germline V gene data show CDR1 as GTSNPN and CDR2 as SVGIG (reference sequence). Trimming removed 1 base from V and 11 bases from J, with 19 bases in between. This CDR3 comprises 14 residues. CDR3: CAWSGTRPIFMQYF. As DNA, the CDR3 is TGTGCCTGGAGTGGGACAAGGCCTATCTTTATGCAGTATTTT.

CDR3 loop: CASSLRWGTGVEKLFF. In DNA, the CDR3 is TGTGCCAGCAGCTTACGATGGGGGACAGGGGTTGAAAAACTGTTTTTT. This sequence joins TRBV7-8 and TRBJ1-4; 10 bases agree with TRBD1. With 2 bases clipped from V and 7 bases from J, the junction kept 7 bases outside the gene matches. Germline values: CDR1 SGHVS, CDR2 FQNEAQ. This CDR3 has 16 amino acids.

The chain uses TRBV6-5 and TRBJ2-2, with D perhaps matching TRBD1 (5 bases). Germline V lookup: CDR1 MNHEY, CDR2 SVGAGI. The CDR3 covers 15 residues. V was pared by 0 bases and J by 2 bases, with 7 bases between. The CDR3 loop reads CASSYSGQNTGELFF. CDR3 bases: TGTGCCAGCAGTTACTCCGGACAAAACACCGGGGAGCTGTTTTTT.

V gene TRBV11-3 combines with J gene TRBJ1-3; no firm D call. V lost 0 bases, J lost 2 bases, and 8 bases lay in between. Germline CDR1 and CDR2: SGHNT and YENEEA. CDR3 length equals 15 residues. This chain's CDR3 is CASSLDGNTGNTIYF. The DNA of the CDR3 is TGTGCCAGCAGCTTAGACGGGAACACTGGAAACACCATATATTTT.